Listed below are T cell receptor beta chains from one sample, sequenced in a study of CD8 T cells in Susac syndrome. TCRdb used MiXCR to reprocess the immunoSEQ multiplex PCR reads, holding one entry per CDR3 protein. The sample records 150,000 to 200,000 distinct CDR3 sequences, roughly 94% being singletons. Sequences were obtained from CD4+ T cells from PBMCs. Source of these receptors: a human donor in good health. Each CDR3 is given with its conserved first and last residue.

cdr3_aa: CASSIDSYGYTF; j_call: TRBJ1-2; v_call: TRBV7-2
cdr3_aa: CASSQTGWIQYF; j_call: TRBJ2-4; v_call: TRBV3-1
cdr3_aa: CASSPPLARTHTQYF; j_call: TRBJ2-3; v_call: TRBV18
cdr3_aa: CSVDRGSYTEAFF; j_call: TRBJ1-1; v_call: TRBV29-1
cdr3_aa: CASGLVFYEQYF; j_call: TRBJ2-7; v_call: TRBV6-2/TRBV6-3
cdr3_aa: CASSPPGLAAAVPDEQYF; j_call: TRBJ2-7; v_call: TRBV6-2/TRBV6-3
cdr3_aa: CSALLHKRLAGGPGLEQYF; j_call: TRBJ2-7; v_call: TRBV20-1
cdr3_aa: CASSGQPNMNTEAFF; j_call: TRBJ1-1; v_call: TRBV18
cdr3_aa: CSFRDRGYNEQFF; j_call: TRBJ2-1; v_call: TRBV29-1
cdr3_aa: CASTPTGNYGYTF; j_call: TRBJ1-2; v_call: TRBV6-5
cdr3_aa: CSARDVGSGNTIYF; j_call: TRBJ1-3; v_call: TRBV20-1
cdr3_aa: CATSTTYEQYF; j_call: TRBJ2-7; v_call: TRBV24-1
cdr3_aa: CASSQGWGLGYGYTF; j_call: TRBJ1-2; v_call: TRBV4-1
cdr3_aa: CASKSGGRSEQYF; j_call: TRBJ2-7; v_call: TRBV6-2/TRBV6-3
cdr3_aa: CASSADRTYEQYF; j_call: TRBJ2-7; v_call: TRBV27
cdr3_aa: CASSLVPGLAIYEQYF; j_call: TRBJ2-7; v_call: TRBV27
cdr3_aa: CASSQPGTGGFGYTF; j_call: TRBJ1-2; v_call: TRBV4-1
cdr3_aa: CASSYSPTDTDTQYF; j_call: TRBJ2-3; v_call: TRBV6-6
cdr3_aa: CASSQTSGSADTQYF; j_call: TRBJ2-3; v_call: TRBV4-3
cdr3_aa: CASSVDYSPFF; j_call: TRBJ2-1; v_call: TRBV2
cdr3_aa: CASSLQGTKNIQYF; j_call: TRBJ2-4; v_call: TRBV28
cdr3_aa: CAWSVWESYEQYF; j_call: TRBJ2-7; v_call: TRBV30
cdr3_aa: CSVAGQFGDTEAFF; j_call: TRBJ1-1; v_call: TRBV29-1
cdr3_aa: CSALTGGPLRGANVLTF; j_call: TRBJ2-6; v_call: TRBV20-1
cdr3_aa: CASSLGPGRGETQYF; j_call: TRBJ2-5; v_call: TRBV5-1
cdr3_aa: CAGRQGPETQYF; j_call: TRBJ2-5; v_call: TRBV2
cdr3_aa: CASSPSTTNTGELFF; j_call: TRBJ2-2; v_call: TRBV9
cdr3_aa: CAWKPSTGVGYTF; j_call: TRBJ1-2; v_call: TRBV30
cdr3_aa: CASSRGDFTYEQYF; j_call: TRBJ2-7; v_call: TRBV6-2/TRBV6-3
cdr3_aa: CASSPETGTEAFF; j_call: TRBJ1-1; v_call: TRBV4-3
cdr3_aa: CASSPAGQMVTDTQYF; j_call: TRBJ2-3; v_call: TRBV7-9
cdr3_aa: CASSQEEGGREETQYF; j_call: TRBJ2-5; v_call: TRBV4-1
cdr3_aa: CASSTLGDYGYTF; j_call: TRBJ1-2; v_call: TRBV19
cdr3_aa: CSVTINSGANVLTF; j_call: TRBJ2-6; v_call: TRBV29-1
cdr3_aa: CASRTTGIGGYTF; j_call: TRBJ1-2; v_call: TRBV28
cdr3_aa: CASSLDSSVTDTQYF; j_call: TRBJ2-3; v_call: TRBV9
cdr3_aa: CASSFAPNEKLFF; j_call: TRBJ1-4; v_call: TRBV12-3/TRBV12-4
cdr3_aa: CASSSIIVRRGDEQFF; j_call: TRBJ2-1; v_call: TRBV7-9
cdr3_aa: CASSANWDPDYEQYF; j_call: NA; v_call: TRBV9
cdr3_aa: CASSPPSVGTDTQYF; j_call: TRBJ2-3; v_call: TRBV18
cdr3_aa: CAWNRGLAGLNEQFF; j_call: TRBJ2-1; v_call: TRBV30
cdr3_aa: CATSTSGRASGELFF; j_call: TRBJ2-2; v_call: TRBV15
cdr3_aa: CASSNRGGNYGYTF; j_call: TRBJ1-2; v_call: TRBV3-1
cdr3_aa: CSVVRGEREQYF; j_call: TRBJ2-7; v_call: TRBV29-1
cdr3_aa: CASSHLSTSGRNTQYF; j_call: TRBJ2-3; v_call: TRBV4-2
cdr3_aa: CSAQTSYEQYF; j_call: TRBJ2-7; v_call: TRBV20-1
cdr3_aa: CASSPHPDNTDTQYF; j_call: TRBJ2-3; v_call: TRBV12-3/TRBV12-4
cdr3_aa: CASSFRPIAYEQYF; j_call: TRBJ2-7; v_call: TRBV27
cdr3_aa: CSAGGQGFSYEQYF; j_call: TRBJ2-7; v_call: TRBV20-1
cdr3_aa: CACVKSTYEQYF; j_call: TRBJ2-7; v_call: TRBV30
cdr3_aa: CSVLGLAGGPYEQYF; j_call: TRBJ2-7; v_call: TRBV29-1
cdr3_aa: CSHLGLAGEGDTQYF; j_call: TRBJ2-3; v_call: TRBV20-1
cdr3_aa: CASTRGTGEYEQYF; j_call: TRBJ2-7; v_call: TRBV28
cdr3_aa: CSAPPSGRSTDTQYF; j_call: TRBJ2-3; v_call: TRBV20-1
cdr3_aa: CASSLIAQGPTYEQYF; j_call: TRBJ2-7; v_call: TRBV27
cdr3_aa: CSVEPDRTGTEAFF; j_call: TRBJ1-1; v_call: TRBV29-1
cdr3_aa: CASSPNRGENTEAFF; j_call: TRBJ1-1; v_call: TRBV18
cdr3_aa: CASSSPGEGEQFF; j_call: TRBJ2-1; v_call: TRBV27
cdr3_aa: CTLGLAGVRIGELFF; j_call: TRBJ2-2; v_call: TRBV20-1
cdr3_aa: CASSPRGVETQYF; j_call: TRBJ2-5; v_call: TRBV28